The rows below give T cell receptor beta chains drawn from one sample of a study of cytotoxic CD8 clonotypes in ibrutinib-treated CLL. The data were produced by immunoSEQ multiplex PCR, yet TCRdb's version contains in-frame clones alone and is incomplete. The sample records about 140,000 clones, roughly 80% being singletons. The sequencing here drew on PBMCs, taken after 12 months of ibrutinib treatment. The receptors were gathered from a human donor with chronic lymphocytic leukemia. CDR3s include the opening cysteine and the closing phenylalanine or tryptophan. The D gene is left open where the match is weak. Expanded clones get a size class; other rows say once, few or many, or leave the size out.

d_call j_call v_call clone_size cdr3_nt cdr3_aa
- TRBJ2-7 TRBV7-8 - TGTGCCAGCAGCTTAGTCTACGAGCAGTACTTC CASSLVYEQYF
TRBD1 TRBJ1-2 TRBV15 - TGTGCCACCAGCAGAGAAGGGGGCGGCTATGGCTACACCTTC CATSREGGGYGYTF
- TRBJ2-3 TRBV9 - TGTGCCAGCAGCGTAGGGTCAACAGATACGCAGTATTTT CASSVGSTDTQYF
TRBD2 TRBJ2-1 TRBV25-1 - TGTGCCAGCAGTGGCCTTACCAGCGGGAGGGCCCTTCTTGAGCAGTTCTTC CASSGLTSGRALLEQFF
- TRBJ2-2 TRBV5-6 - TGTGCCAGCAGCCTGAGAGGGGGATGGGGGAACACCGGGGAGCTGTTTTTT CASSLRGGWGNTGELFF
TRBD1 TRBJ1-4 TRBV7-9 - TGTGCCAGCAGCCCCTACCGGGACAGTAATGAAAAACTGTTTTTT CASSPYRDSNEKLFF
- TRBJ1-3 TRBV7-9 once TGTGCCAGCAGCTTAGGTTTAGTCTCGAGGGACACCATATATTTT CASSLGLVSRDTIYF
- TRBJ2-7 TRBV5-6 medium-sized TGTGCCAGCAGCTTTCAGGTTTCAACCTACGAGCAGTACTTC CASSFQVSTYEQYF
- TRBJ2-7 TRBV11-3 - TGTGCCAGCAGCTTAGCGGGGCCACCTTCCTACGAGCAGTACTTC CASSLAGPPSYEQYF
- TRBJ1-2 TRBV19 - TGTGCCAGTGTGACAGGAGATTATGGCTACACCTTC CASVTGDYGYTF
- TRBJ2-2 TRBV7-9 - TGTGCCAGCAGCTGGGGGCAGACTCCCACCGGGGAGCTGTTTTTT CASSWGQTPTGELFF
- TRBJ2-2 TRBV5-1 - TGCGCCAGCAGTTATCTGGGGGTAGTAACCGGGGAGCTGTTTTTT CASSYLGVVTGELFF
- TRBJ2-7 TRBV5-8 - TGTGCCAGCATCCTGCCCCTGAGCGGGTACGAGCAGTACTTC CASILPLSGYEQYF
- TRBJ1-5 TRBV6-1 few TGTGCCAGCGAAGTAGGGGGGACTGCGCAGCCCCAGCATTTT CASEVGGTAQPQHF
- TRBJ2-7 TRBV21-1 - TGTGCCAGCAGCCTGAGCCTCGCAGGGTCCTACGAGCAGTACTTC CASSLSLAGSYEQYF
TRBD1 TRBJ2-7 TRBV7-9 - TGTGCCAGCAGCAGTCCGGGACAGGGGGTCTACGAGCAGTACTTC CASSSPGQGVYEQYF
- TRBJ1-2 TRBV28 - TGTGCCAGCAGTTTCTCTCTGACTAACTATGGCTACACCTTC CASSFSLTNYGYTF
TRBD1 TRBJ1-2 TRBV15 - TGTGCCACCAGCAGAGATAGGCAGGGGGCCGGCTACACCTTC CATSRDRQGAGYTF
- TRBJ2-7 TRBV5-6 - TGTGCCAGCAGCCCAGACACTTCCTACGAGCAGTACTTC CASSPDTSYEQYF
- TRBJ2-3 TRBV4-2 - TGTGCCAGCAGCCAAGGATGGGGTAGGGCAGATACGCAGTATTTT CASSQGWGRADTQYF
TRBD1 TRBJ2-6 TRBV9 - TGTGCCAGCAGCCCCCGCAGGGGGAAGTCGTCTGGGGCCAACGTCCTGACTTTC CASSPRRGKSSGANVLTF
- TRBJ1-5 TRBV6-4 - TGTGCCAGCAGTGCGGAGGGTCAGGATCAGCCCCAGCATTTT CASSAEGQDQPQHF
TRBD2 TRBJ2-5 TRBV7-9 - TGTGCCAGCAGCTTAAGACGGACTAGCGGAGGGGTGGAGACCCAGTACTTC CASSLRRTSGGVETQYF
- TRBJ2-5 TRBV5-1 - TGCGCCAGCAGCTTGGAGGGCGGTGAAGAGACCCAGTACTTC CASSLEGGEETQYF
- TRBJ2-7 TRBV19 - TGTGCCAGTAGTATGTACAGGGAGGTGGGCTACGAGCAGTACTTC CASSMYREVGYEQYF
- TRBJ1-5 TRBV27 - TGTGCCACCAGGGCATCGTCGGGTAGCAATCAGCCCCAGCATTTT CATRASSGSNQPQHF
TRBD1 TRBJ2-5 TRBV18 - TGTGCCAGCTCACCCATAAAACCGGGGACAGGGGAAGAGACCCAGTACTTC CASSPIKPGTGEETQYF
- TRBJ2-3 TRBV29-1 - TGCAGCGTTGAACGCGCTAGTACGCAGTATTTT CSVERASTQYF
TRBD2 TRBJ2-7 TRBV7-9 - TGTGCCAGCAGCTTAGCGTCTAGCGGGAGCTACGAGCAGTACTTC CASSLASSGSYEQYF
- TRBJ2-5 TRBV5-4 once TGTGCCAGCAGCTTTGGGGGGTCCGAGACCCAGTACTTC CASSFGGSETQYF
TRBD2 TRBJ2-3 TRBV2 - TGTGCCAGCGAACTAGCGGGGGTAGAGGCAGATACGCAGTATTTT CASELAGVEADTQYF
- TRBJ1-3 TRBV11-3 - TGTGCCAGCAGCCCCGGACTGTCTGGAAACACCATATATTTT CASSPGLSGNTIYF
- TRBJ2-7 TRBV6-5 - TGTGCCATCACCCGGGGCGGGAACGAGCAGTACTTC CAITRGGNEQYF
- TRBJ1-3 TRBV18 - TGTGCCAGCTCAGAGGGTGCTGGAAACACCATATATTTT CASSEGAGNTIYF
TRBD1 TRBJ1-5 TRBV29-1 - TGCAGCGTTGATGTTGGGACAGGACATCAGCCCCAGCATTTT CSVDVGTGHQPQHF
- TRBJ1-1 TRBV6-4 - TGTGCCAGCAGTGACAGTAACAGTCGGGCTTTCTTT CASSDSNSRAFF
- TRBJ1-1 TRBV7-9 - TGTGCCAGCAGCTGGGGGACCGGTGTTACTGAAGCTTTCTTT CASSWGTGVTEAFF
- TRBJ2-7 TRBV18 - TGTGCCAGCTCACCTGGGACACCTTATGTCTACGAGCAGTACTTC CASSPGTPYVYEQYF
- TRBJ2-7 TRBV5-6 - TGTGCCAGCAGCTTGGCCGGGAGTCTACACGAGCAGTACTTC CASSLAGSLHEQYF
- TRBJ1-1 TRBV18 - TGTGCCAGCTCACCCACGGAGAACACTGAAGCTTTCTTT CASSPTENTEAFF
TRBD1 TRBJ1-5 TRBV9 - TGTGCCAGCAGCGTTGGACAGGCAAATCAGCCCCAGCATTTT CASSVGQANQPQHF
- TRBJ1-4 TRBV25-1 - TGTGCCAGCAGTGCTTCAGCCTTGAGGACTAATGAAAAACTGTTTTTT CASSASALRTNEKLFF
TRBD2 TRBJ2-2 TRBV7-2 - TGTGCCAGCAGCTTAGTGGGGCGCAGGGAGGGGACCGGGGAGCTGTTTTTT CASSLVGRREGTGELFF
- TRBJ2-7 TRBV27 once TGTGCCAGCAGTTTATCGTTTTTCAAGACAGCCTCCTACGAGCAGTACTTC CASSLSFFKTASYEQYF
- TRBJ1-5 TRBV9 - TGTGCCAGCAGCGTAGGCGGAGGGTCTGATCAGCCCCAGCATTTT CASSVGGGSDQPQHF
- TRBJ1-5 TRBV30 - TGTGCCTGGAGTGTTACAGGGAGCCAGCCCCAGCATTTT CAWSVTGSQPQHF
- TRBJ2-1 TRBV7-8 - TGTGCCAGCAGCGGGCAGAGAGAGAAGATCAATGAGCAGTTCTTC CASSGQREKINEQFF